This TCR beta chain appears in the sequencing data of a study of T cell responses to AZD1222 COVID-19 vaccine. Broader study findings: Females outnumbered males among donors, who were mostly white British; clonal diversity was possibly underestimated.

This CDR3 contains 17 residues. The V gene's germline CDR1 is MNHEY and CDR2 SVGEGT. V lost 2 bases and J lost 7; bases outside the gene matches: 11. A word on this clone: The antigen remains undetermined.

Sequencing was performed with immunoSEQ multiplex PCR; in TCRdb, only in-frame clones are kept and a portion is missing. The repertoire has roughly 110,000 clones, 80% to 95% of them found once; the top ten carry over 7%. The J gene is TRBJ2-1, the V gene TRBV6-2 or TRBV6-3; TRBD2 aligns across 10 bases. The sample consisted of peripheral blood, taken 28 days after the second AZD1222 dose. The clonotype originates from an adult who received the AZD1222 COVID-19 vaccine. DNA for the CDR3: TGTGCCAGCAGTTACCCCTTAGGAGCGGGAGGGCCAAATGAGCAGTTCTTC. Its translation: CASSYPLGAGGPNEQFF.